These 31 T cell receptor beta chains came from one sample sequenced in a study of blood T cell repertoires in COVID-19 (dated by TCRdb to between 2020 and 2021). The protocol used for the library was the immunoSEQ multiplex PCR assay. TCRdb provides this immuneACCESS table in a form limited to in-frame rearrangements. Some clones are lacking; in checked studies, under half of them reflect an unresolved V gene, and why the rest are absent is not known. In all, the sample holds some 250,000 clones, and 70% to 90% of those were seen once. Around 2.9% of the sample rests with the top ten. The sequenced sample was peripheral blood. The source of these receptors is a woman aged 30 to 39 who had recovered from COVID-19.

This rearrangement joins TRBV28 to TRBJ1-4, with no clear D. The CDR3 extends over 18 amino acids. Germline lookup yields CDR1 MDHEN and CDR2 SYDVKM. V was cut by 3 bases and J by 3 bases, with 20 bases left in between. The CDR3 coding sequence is TGTGCCAGCAGTTTTAAGGGAGGATCCGGAAAACCTAATGAAAAACTGTTTTTT. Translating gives CASSFKGGSGKPNEKLFF.

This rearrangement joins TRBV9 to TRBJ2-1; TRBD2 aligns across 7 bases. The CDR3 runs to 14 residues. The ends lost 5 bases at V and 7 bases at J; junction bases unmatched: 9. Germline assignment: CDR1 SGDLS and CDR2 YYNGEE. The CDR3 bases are TGTGCCAGCAGTGCCCGGGACTACACAAATGAGCAGTTCTTC. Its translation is CASSARDYTNEQFF. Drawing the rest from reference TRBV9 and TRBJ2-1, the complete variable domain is DSGVTQTPKHLITATGQRVTLRCSPRSGDLSVYWYQQSLDQGLQFLIQYYNGEERAKGNILERFSAQQFPDLHSELNLSSLELGDSALYFCASSARDYTNEQFFGPGTRLTVL.

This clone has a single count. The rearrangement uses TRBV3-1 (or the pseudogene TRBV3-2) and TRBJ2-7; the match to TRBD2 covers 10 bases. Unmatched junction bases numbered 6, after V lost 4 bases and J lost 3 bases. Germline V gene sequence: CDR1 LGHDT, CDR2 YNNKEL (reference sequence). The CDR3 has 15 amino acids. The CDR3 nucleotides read TGTGCCAGCAGCCTAAGCGGGGGGGCGGGCTACGAGCAGTACTTC. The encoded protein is CASSLSGGAGYEQYF.

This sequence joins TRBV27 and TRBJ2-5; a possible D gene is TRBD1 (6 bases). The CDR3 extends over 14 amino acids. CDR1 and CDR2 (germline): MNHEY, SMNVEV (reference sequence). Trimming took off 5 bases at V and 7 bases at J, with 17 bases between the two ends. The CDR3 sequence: CASSPMWGRVTQYF. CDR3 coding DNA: TGTGCCAGCAGTCCCATGTGGGGGCGCGTGACCCAGTACTTC.

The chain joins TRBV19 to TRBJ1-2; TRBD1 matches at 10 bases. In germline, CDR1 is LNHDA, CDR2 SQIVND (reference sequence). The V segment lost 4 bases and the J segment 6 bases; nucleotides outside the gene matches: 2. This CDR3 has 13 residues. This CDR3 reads CASSKDRGDGYTF. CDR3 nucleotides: TGTGCCAGTAGTAAGGACAGGGGGGATGGCTACACCTTC.

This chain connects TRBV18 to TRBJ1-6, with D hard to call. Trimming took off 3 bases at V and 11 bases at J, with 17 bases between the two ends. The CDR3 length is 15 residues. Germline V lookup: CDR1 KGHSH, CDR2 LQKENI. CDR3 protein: CASSPLEGRRAPLHF. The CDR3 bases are TGTGCCAGCTCACCTCTAGAGGGCCGACGGGCACCCCTCCACTTT.

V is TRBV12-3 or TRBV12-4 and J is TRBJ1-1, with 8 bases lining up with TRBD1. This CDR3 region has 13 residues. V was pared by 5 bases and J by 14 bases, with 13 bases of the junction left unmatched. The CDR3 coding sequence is TGTGCCAGCAGTCCGGAGAGGACAGGGTGGATGTTCTTT. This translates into CASSPERTGWMFF.

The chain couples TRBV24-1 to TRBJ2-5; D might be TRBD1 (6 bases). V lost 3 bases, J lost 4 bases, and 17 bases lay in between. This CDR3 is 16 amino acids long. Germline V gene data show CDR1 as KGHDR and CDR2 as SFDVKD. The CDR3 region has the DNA TGTGCCACCAGTGATGGCGTACAGGGTAGAGGAGAGACCCAGTACTTC. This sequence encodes CATSDGVQGRGETQYF.

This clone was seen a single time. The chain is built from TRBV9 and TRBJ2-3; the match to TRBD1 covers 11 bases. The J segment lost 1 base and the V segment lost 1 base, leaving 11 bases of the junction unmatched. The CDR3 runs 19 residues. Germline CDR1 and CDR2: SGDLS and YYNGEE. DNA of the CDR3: TGTGCCAGCAGCGTATCAGGACAGGGGGCTGGATCTGGCACAGATACGCAGTATTTT. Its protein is CASSVSGQGAGSGTDTQYF.

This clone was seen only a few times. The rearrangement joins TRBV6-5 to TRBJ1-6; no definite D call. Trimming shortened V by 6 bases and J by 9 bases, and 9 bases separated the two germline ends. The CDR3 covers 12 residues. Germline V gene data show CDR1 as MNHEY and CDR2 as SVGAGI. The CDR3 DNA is TGTGCCAGCAGCTCCGACATTTCACCCCTCCACTTT. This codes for CASSSDISPLHF.

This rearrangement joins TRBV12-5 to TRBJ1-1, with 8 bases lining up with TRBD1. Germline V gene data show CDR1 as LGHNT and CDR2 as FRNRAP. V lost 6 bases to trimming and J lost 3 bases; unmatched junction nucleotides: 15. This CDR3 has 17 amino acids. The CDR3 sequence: CASGAHRGTGSYTEAFF. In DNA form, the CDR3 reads TGTGCTAGTGGCGCCCATCGGGGGACAGGCTCGTACACTGAAGCTTTCTTT.

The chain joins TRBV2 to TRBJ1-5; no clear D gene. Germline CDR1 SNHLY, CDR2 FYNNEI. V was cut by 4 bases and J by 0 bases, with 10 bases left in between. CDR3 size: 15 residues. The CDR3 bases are TGTGCCAGCAGTGTTTCGGGTTTTAGCAATCAGCCCCAGCATTTT. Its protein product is CASSVSGFSNQPQHF. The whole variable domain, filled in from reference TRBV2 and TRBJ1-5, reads EPEVTQTPSHQVTQMGQEVILRCVPISNHLYFYWYRQILGQKVEFLVSFYNNEISEKSEIFDDQFSVERPDGSNFTLKIRSTKLEDSAMYFCASSVSGFSNQPQHFGDGTRLSIL.

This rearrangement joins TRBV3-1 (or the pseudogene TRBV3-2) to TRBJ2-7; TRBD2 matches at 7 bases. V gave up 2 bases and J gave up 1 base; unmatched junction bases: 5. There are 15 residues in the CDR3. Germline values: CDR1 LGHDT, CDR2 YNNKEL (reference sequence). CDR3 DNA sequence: TGTGCCAGCAGCCAACGGGGGGATTGGTCCTACGAGCAGTACTTC. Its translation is CASSQRGDWSYEQYF.

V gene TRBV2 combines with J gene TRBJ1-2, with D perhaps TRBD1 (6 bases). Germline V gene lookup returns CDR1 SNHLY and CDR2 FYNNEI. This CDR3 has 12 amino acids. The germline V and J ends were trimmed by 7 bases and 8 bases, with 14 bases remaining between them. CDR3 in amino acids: CASTLEGGGYTF. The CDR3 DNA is TGTGCCAGCACCCTAGAGGGGGGGGGCTACACCTTC.

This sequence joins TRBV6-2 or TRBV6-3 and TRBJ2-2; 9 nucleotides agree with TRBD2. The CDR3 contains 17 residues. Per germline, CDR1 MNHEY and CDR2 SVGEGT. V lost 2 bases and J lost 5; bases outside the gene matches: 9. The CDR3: CASSYRGSGGLTGELFF. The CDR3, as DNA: TGTGCCAGCAGTTACCGCGGCAGCGGGGGGCTTACCGGGGAGCTGTTTTTT.

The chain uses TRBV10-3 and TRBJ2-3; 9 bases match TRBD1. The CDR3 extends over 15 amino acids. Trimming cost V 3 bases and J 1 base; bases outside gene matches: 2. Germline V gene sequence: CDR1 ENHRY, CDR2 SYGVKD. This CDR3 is CAISDRTGGTDTQYF. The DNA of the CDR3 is TGTGCCATCAGTGATAGGACAGGGGGCACAGATACGCAGTATTTT.

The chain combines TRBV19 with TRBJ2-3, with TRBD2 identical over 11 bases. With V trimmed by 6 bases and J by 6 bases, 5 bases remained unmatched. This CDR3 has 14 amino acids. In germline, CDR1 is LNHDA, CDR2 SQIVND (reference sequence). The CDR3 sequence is CASREGLADDTQYF. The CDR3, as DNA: TGTGCCAGTAGGGAGGGACTAGCGGATGATACGCAGTATTTT.

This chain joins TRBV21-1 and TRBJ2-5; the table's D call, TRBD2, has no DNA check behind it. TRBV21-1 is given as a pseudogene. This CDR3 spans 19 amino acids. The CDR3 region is CASSKAHETSDTRQETQYF. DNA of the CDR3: TGTGCCAGCAGCAAAGCGCACGAGACTAGCGACACCCGCCAAGAGACCCAGTACTTC.

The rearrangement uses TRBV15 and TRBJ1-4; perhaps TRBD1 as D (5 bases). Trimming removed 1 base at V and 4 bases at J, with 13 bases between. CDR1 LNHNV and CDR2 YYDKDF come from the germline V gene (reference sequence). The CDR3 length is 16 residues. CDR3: CATSRGFSQGNEKLFF. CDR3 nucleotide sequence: TGTGCCACCAGCAGAGGTTTCTCCCAGGGTAATGAAAAACTGTTTTTT.

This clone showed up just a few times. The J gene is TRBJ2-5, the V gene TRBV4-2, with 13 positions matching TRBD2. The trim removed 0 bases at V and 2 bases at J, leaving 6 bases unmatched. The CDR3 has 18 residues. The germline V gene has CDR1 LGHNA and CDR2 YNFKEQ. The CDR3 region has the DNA TGTGCCAGCAGCCAAGAACTAGCGGGGGGGCCGACTCAAGAGACCCAGTACTTC. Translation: CASSQELAGGPTQETQYF.

The CDR3 is CASSAGQGAGYGYTF. CDR3 nucleotide sequence: TGTGCCAGCAGTGCTGGACAGGGGGCAGGTTATGGCTACACCTTC. The V gene is TRBV9, the J gene TRBJ1-2; 11 positions agree with TRBD1. CDR3 length: 15 residues. Germline V gene lookup returns CDR1 SGDLS and CDR2 YYNGEE. The V segment lost 5 bases and the J segment 5 bases; nucleotides outside the gene matches: 8.

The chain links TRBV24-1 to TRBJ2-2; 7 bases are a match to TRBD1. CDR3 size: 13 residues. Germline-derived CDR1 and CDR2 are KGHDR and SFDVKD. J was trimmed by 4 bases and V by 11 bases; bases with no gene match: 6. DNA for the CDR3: TGTGCCAATCCGGGACAGACCACCGGGGAGCTGTTTTTT. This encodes CANPGQTTGELFF.

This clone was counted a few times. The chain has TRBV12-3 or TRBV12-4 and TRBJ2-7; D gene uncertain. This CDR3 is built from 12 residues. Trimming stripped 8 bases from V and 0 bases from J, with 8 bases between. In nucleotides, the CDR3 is TGTGCCAGCGGTTACAGCTCCTACGAGCAGTACTTC. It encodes CASGYSSYEQYF.

The CDR3 sequence is CATQLGQYYEQYF. In nucleotides, the CDR3 is TGTGCCACCCAGCTTGGACAGTACTACGAGCAGTACTTC. This chain connects TRBV2 to TRBJ2-7; possibly TRBD1 for D (6 bases). Germline values: CDR1 SNHLY, CDR2 FYNNEI. V shed 10 bases and J shed 3 bases, with 16 bases lying between them. There are 13 residues in the CDR3.

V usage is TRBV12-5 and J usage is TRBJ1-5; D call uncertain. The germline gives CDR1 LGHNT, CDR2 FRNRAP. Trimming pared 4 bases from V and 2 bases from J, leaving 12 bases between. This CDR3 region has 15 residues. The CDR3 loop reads CASGWYIGGNQPQHF. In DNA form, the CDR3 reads TGTGCTAGTGGTTGGTATATCGGTGGCAATCAGCCCCAGCATTTT.

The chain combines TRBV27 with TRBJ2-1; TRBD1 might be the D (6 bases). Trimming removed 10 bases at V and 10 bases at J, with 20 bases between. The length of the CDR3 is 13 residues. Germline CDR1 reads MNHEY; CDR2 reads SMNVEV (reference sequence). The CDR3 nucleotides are TGTGCCACCCCTTGGGGCCCACAGGGAGAGCAGTTCTTC. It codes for CATPWGPQGEQFF.

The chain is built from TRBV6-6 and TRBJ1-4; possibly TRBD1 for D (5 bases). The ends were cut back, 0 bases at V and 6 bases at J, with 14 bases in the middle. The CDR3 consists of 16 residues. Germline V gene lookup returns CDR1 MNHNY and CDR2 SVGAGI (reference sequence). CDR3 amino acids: CASSYSRAGRDEKLFF. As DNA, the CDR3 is TGTGCCAGCAGTTACTCGAGGGCAGGGAGGGATGAAAAACTGTTTTTT.

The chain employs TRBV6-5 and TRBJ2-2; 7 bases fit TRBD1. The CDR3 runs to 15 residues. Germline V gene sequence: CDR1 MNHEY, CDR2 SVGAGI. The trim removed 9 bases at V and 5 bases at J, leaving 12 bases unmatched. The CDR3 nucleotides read TGTGCCAGTAGAGCTACAGGGGCCCAGACCGGGGAGCTGTTTTTT. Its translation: CASRATGAQTGELFF.

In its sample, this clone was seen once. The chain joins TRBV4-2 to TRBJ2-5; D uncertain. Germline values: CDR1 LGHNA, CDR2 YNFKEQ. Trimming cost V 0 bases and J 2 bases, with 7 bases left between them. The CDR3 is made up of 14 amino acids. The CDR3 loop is CASSQDEVQETQYF. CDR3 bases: TGTGCCAGCAGCCAAGACGAGGTTCAAGAGACCCAGTACTTC.

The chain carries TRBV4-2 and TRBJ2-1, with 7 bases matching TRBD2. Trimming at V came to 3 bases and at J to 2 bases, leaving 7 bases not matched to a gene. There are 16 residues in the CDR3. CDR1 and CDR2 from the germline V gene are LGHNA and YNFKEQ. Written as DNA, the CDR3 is TGTGCCAGCAGCCATGTCACTAGCGCCACCTACAATGAGCAGTTCTTC. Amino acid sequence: CASSHVTSATYNEQFF.

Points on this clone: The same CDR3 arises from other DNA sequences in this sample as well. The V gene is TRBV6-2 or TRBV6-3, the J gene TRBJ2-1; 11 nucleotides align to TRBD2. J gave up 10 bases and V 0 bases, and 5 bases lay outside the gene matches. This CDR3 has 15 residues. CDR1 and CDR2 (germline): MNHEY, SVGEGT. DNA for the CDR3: TGTGCCAGCAGTTACTCTAGCGGGGGGGCCGGGGAGCAGTTCTTC. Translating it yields CASSYSSGGAGEQFF.